The 20 T cell receptor beta chains below were found in one sample sequenced in a study of cytomegalovirus exposure and HLA in healthy donors (dated by TCRdb to about 2017). The library was built by means of the immunoSEQ multiplex PCR assay. For the multiplex PCR, a mixture combining 60 forward primers for TCR Vbeta segments and 13 reverse primers for TCR Jbeta segments was used. The immuneACCESS repertoire file appears here via TCRdb, limited to in-frame rearrangements. These files lack a portion of the clones; in checked studies, under half of the deficit traces to unresolved V genes, and the cause of the others is not known. Within this sample are around 140,000 clones, with around 73% of them counted one time only. 1.5% to 2% of the sample belongs to the ten largest clones. Sequenced input: PBMCs. The receptors shown here come from a woman aged 18-30 years in good health and CMV-seronegative.

This clone was seen only a few times. The CDR3 region is CASSPIGSSYNEQFF. CDR3 nucleotides: TGTGCCAGCAGCCCGATCGGGAGCTCCTACAATGAGCAGTTCTTC. The rearrangement links TRBV11-3 to TRBJ2-1, with a weak D call TRBD2 (6 bases). Between the trimmed V and J ends, which lost 5 bases and 0 bases, there was a span of 11 bases. CDR1 is SGHNT, CDR2 YENEEA, per germline. This CDR3 has 15 residues.

This sequence joins TRBV5-1 and TRBJ1-4, with 10 bases matching TRBD1. With V trimmed by 0 bases and J by 8 bases, 4 bases remained unmatched. The V gene's germline CDR1 is SGHRS and CDR2 YFSETQ. The CDR3 has 15 amino acids. The CDR3 protein is CASSLAGTGEEKLFF. CDR3 sequence (DNA): TGCGCCAGCAGCTTGGCCGGGACAGGGGAAGAAAAACTGTTTTTT.

V usage is TRBV9 and J usage is TRBJ1-4; 7 positions agree with TRBD1. Germline V CDR1 and CDR2: SGDLS, YYNGEE. V trimming: 0 bases; J trimming: 2 bases; junction bases outside the gene matches: 10. The CDR3 covers 18 residues. CDR3: CASSVERGTTGTNEKLFF. As DNA, the CDR3 is TGTGCCAGCAGCGTAGAGAGGGGGACGACAGGGACTAATGAAAAACTGTTTTTT.

CDR3 DNA: TGTGCCAGCTCAAGACCGGGACAGCCTTTCTACGAGCAGTACGTC. Amino acids: CASSRPGQPFYEQYV. This chain links TRBV18 with TRBJ2-7, with 7 bases that match TRBD1. This CDR3 contains 15 residues. Germline lookup yields CDR1 KGHSH and CDR2 LQKENI. With V trimmed by 5 bases and J by 3 bases, 10 bases remained unmatched.

The sample holds a few counts of this clone. The chain uses TRBV29-1 and TRBJ2-5; D is perhaps TRBD1 (6 bases). The CDR3 is made up of 13 amino acids. CDR1 SQVTM and CDR2 ANQGSEA come from the germline V gene. V was pared by 6 bases and J by 0 bases, with 11 bases between. The CDR3 DNA sequence: TGCAGCGTCGCCAGGGACAACCAAGAGACCCAGTACTTC. Translated: CSVARDNQETQYF. Combining the CDR3 with reference TRBV29-1 and TRBJ2-5 gives the whole variable domain SAVISQKPSRDICQRGTSLTIQCQVDSQVTMMFWYRQQPGQSLTLIATANQGSEATYESGFVIDKFPISRPNLTFSTLTVSNMSPEDSSIYLCSVARDNQETQYFGPGTRLLVL.

The chain recombines TRBV5-5 with TRBJ1-6; 7 positions agree with TRBD1. Germline V CDR1 and CDR2: SGHKS, YYEKEE (reference sequence). This CDR3 contains 16 residues. Trimming cost V 4 bases and J 2 bases; bases outside gene matches: 6. The CDR3 DNA reads TGTGCCAGCAGCCTGGGGGGACAGACCTATAATTCACCCCTCCACTTT. Encoded protein: CASSLGGQTYNSPLHF.

This chain uses TRBV4-3 with TRBJ2-1, with TRBD2 identical over 12 bases. The CDR3 has 15 amino acids. Germline V gene lookup returns CDR1 LGHNA and CDR2 YSLEER. V lost 7 bases, J lost 8 bases, and 9 bases stayed unmatched. DNA of the CDR3: TGCGCCAGCACCCTGACTAGCGGGAGCGTGGATGAGCAGTTCTTC. Encoded protein: CASTLTSGSVDEQFF.

J is TRBJ2-1 and V is TRBV5-1; no definite D call. Germline loops: CDR1 SGHRS, CDR2 YFSETQ. CDR3 size: 13 residues. Trimming shortened V by 2 bases and J by 8 bases, and 11 bases separated the two germline ends. CDR3 coding DNA: TGCGCCAGCAGCTTCTTCCACGCGGATGAGCAGTTCTTC. Encoded protein: CASSFFHADEQFF.

The gene calls are TRBV5-1 and TRBJ1-4; D is perhaps TRBD1 (5 bases). Trimming cost V 2 bases and J 4 bases, with 9 bases left between them. The CDR3 spans 14 residues. Germline CDR1 is SGHRS and CDR2 is YFSETQ. CDR3: CASSLRGDNEKLFF. The CDR3 DNA sequence: TGCGCCAGCAGCTTACGGGGGGATAATGAAAAACTGTTTTTT.

CDR3 residues: CASSSDSSGGPRTDTQYF. CDR3 nucleotide sequence: TGTGCCAGCAGCTCCGACAGTAGCGGGGGCCCGCGAACAGATACGCAGTATTTT. The genes are TRBV5-4 and TRBJ2-3; 9 bases agree with TRBD2. The CDR3 has 18 amino acids. Germline assignment: CDR1 SGHNT and CDR2 YYREEE (reference sequence). V lost 3 bases, J lost 3 bases, and 14 bases stayed unmatched.

This clone occurred a few times. The chain has TRBV4-3 and TRBJ1-2; D remains ambiguous. This CDR3 is 15 amino acids long. CDR1 LGHNA and CDR2 YSLEER come from the germline V gene. V lost 1 base, J lost 1 base, and 10 bases lay in between. This CDR3 reads CASSQVKELNYGYTF. CDR3 DNA: TGCGCCAGCAGCCAAGTGAAAGAGCTTAACTATGGCTACACCTTC.

The J gene is TRBJ1-3, the V gene TRBV5-6, with D possibly matching TRBD1 (5 bases). CDR1 is SGHDT, CDR2 YYEEEE, per germline. Trimming pared 4 bases from V and 4 bases from J, leaving 12 bases between. This CDR3 has 14 amino acids. The CDR3 coding sequence is TGTGCCAGCAGCCTAGTGCAGGGCGGAAACACCATATATTTT. It is translated as CASSLVQGGNTIYF.

This chain joins TRBV10-3 and TRBJ2-7; perhaps TRBD1 as D (6 bases). There are 16 residues in the CDR3. The ends were cut back, 2 bases at V and 0 bases at J, with 14 bases in the middle. Germline CDR1 is ENHRY and CDR2 is SYGVKD. CDR3 sequence reads: CAISERGTVSSYEQYF. The CDR3 region has the DNA TGTGCCATCAGTGAGAGGGGGACGGTGAGCTCCTACGAGCAGTACTTC.

Worth noting for this clone: The identical CDR3 is also encoded by other nucleotide sequences in the sample. This chain links TRBV9 with TRBJ2-6, with D maybe TRBD2 (5 bases). Germline CDR1 and CDR2: SGDLS and YYNGEE. This CDR3 has 16 amino acids. Trimming left V 0 bases short and J 2 bases short, with 9 bases between. DNA of the CDR3: TGTGCCAGCAGCGTAGGGGGAGAGACTGGGGCCAACGTCCTGACTTTC. Translation gives CASSVGGETGANVLTF.

The CDR3 loop reads CASSEGLSGGYEQYF. The CDR3 coding sequence is TGTGCCAGCAGTGAAGGCTTAAGCGGGGGCTACGAGCAGTACTTC. The chain recombines TRBV6-1 with TRBJ2-7, with 8 bases fitting TRBD2. This CDR3 spans 15 amino acids. Germline V gene sequence: CDR1 MNHNS, CDR2 SASEGT. Germline trimming cut 1 base from V and 3 bases from J; bases unmatched to any gene: 5.

The J gene is TRBJ2-2, the V gene TRBV13; 8 nucleotides agree with TRBD2. The CDR3 consists of 15 residues. The ends lost 6 bases at V and 7 bases at J; junction bases unmatched: 10. Germline V gene sequence: CDR1 PRHDT, CDR2 FYEKMQ (reference sequence). The CDR3: CASRKSGSRGGELFF. The CDR3 DNA sequence: TGTGCCAGCAGAAAGAGCGGGAGTCGTGGCGGGGAGCTGTTTTTT.

This rearrangement joins TRBV10-3 to TRBJ2-5; D call uncertain. The CDR3 loop spans 12 amino acids. Germline V gene data show CDR1 as ENHRY and CDR2 as SYGVKD. The V gene lost 3 bases and the J gene lost 4 bases, with 6 bases spanning the gap. The CDR3 nucleotides read TGTGCCATCAGTGACCCGGGAGAGACCCAGTACTTC. Residues: CAISDPGETQYF.

The genes are TRBV5-4 and TRBJ2-7; TRBD1 agrees at 7 bases. Germline V gene sequence: CDR1 SGHNT, CDR2 YYREEE (reference sequence). There are 16 residues in the CDR3. The trim removed 4 bases at V and 4 bases at J, leaving 14 bases unmatched. As DNA, the CDR3 is TGTGCCAGCAGCCGGGGCCCATCGACAGGGACATACGAGCAGTACGTC. Protein product: CASSRGPSTGTYEQYV.

The chain is built from TRBV7-2 and TRBJ2-1; 12 nucleotides line up with TRBD2. The germline gives CDR1 SGHTA, CDR2 FQGNSA. Trimming took 5 bases from V and 8 from J; bases not matched to a gene: 10. The CDR3 extends over 16 amino acids. The CDR3 is CASSTLAGGGGHEQFF. The CDR3 coding sequence is TGTGCCAGCAGCACCCTAGCGGGAGGGGGCGGACATGAGCAGTTCTTC. The whole variable domain, remainder taken from reference TRBV7-2 and TRBJ2-1, is GAGVSQSPSNKVTEKGKDVELRCDPISGHTALYWYRQSLGQGLEFLIYFQGNSAPDKSGLPSDRFSAERTGGSVSTLTIQRTQQEDSAVYLCASSTLAGGGGHEQFFGPGTRLTVL.

The chain is built from TRBV25-1 and TRBJ2-3, with TRBD2 matching 11 bases. Germline CDR1 MGHDK, CDR2 SYGVNS. V shed 5 bases and J 4 bases; nucleotides not matched to a gene: 8. This CDR3 is built from 16 residues. The chain's CDR3 is CASSPVSGRGADTQYF. CDR3 nucleotides: TGTGCCAGCAGTCCTGTTAGCGGGAGGGGGGCAGATACGCAGTATTTT.